One TCR beta chain is described in this entry. Its antigen is currently not known. Base qualities were left out, and no much larger clone turns up one base away. The immunoSEQ Assay, a bias-controlled multiplex PCR, was used to amplify TCRbeta CDR3 regions from genomic DNA. In the source study's methods: The number of nucleated cells in each sample was estimated by amplification of reference gene primers within the assay. To quantify the absolute abundance of each unique TCRbeta CDR3 rearrangement, sequence reads were collapsed and filtered. For each sample, productive Simpson clonality was calculated as the square root of Simpson's diversity index across productive rearrangements. Here the immuneACCESS table is served through TCRdb, limited to in-frame sequences with V and J called. Missing clones are a known gap in these copies; in checked studies unresolved V genes cover under half, and the rest lacks a known reason. V, J and clone size are taken as reported in that table, and D and trimming were inferred from the DNA itself. In all, the sample holds around 20,000 clones, and 88% of those were seen once. The ten largest make up more than 4% of the sample.

Participants in the prospective study were enrolled through a virtual design, were aged roughly 18 to 90 years, and lived in approximately 24 United States geographic areas. In the prospective study, participants were assigned to cohorts based on the clinical history participants reported in a screening survey and a study questionnaire. ImmuneRACE Cohort 3 recovered participants were defined by two consecutive negative NP/OP PCR tests, healthcare professional clearance, or symptom resolution. Mobile phlebotomists in the prospective study collected whole blood, serum and a nasopharyngeal or oropharyngeal swab from every participant. Prospective study participants could optionally give additional blood draws and questionnaires over an approximately 2-month period. Prospective study blood samples were shipped either frozen or at room temperature before DNA extraction. The germline ends are 12 bases apart after V is trimmed by 0 bases and J by 0 bases. The germline V gene gives CDR1 as SGHDT and CDR2 as YYEEEE. Reading from cysteine to phenylalanine, the CDR3 counts 16 amino acids. Of the read, only the CDR3 DNA is kept; its 48 bases are in frame from base 1.

The data were taken from a study of blood T cell repertoires in COVID-19 (dated by TCRdb to the early 2020s). Regarding the study in general: Samples covering the acute and convalescent phases of COVID-19 were provided by collaborators in the United States, Italy and Spain. Samples came from the ongoing ImmuneRACE study (first 160 participants) plus 1,254 subjects from 6 global collaborators. The prospective study material was composed of cDNA or gDNA derived from T cells, B-cell-depleted T cells, or PBMCs. HLA class I and class II types, where available, came from metadata supplied by the sample provider rather than from assay-based typing. A de-identified subject ID, COVID-19 status, age in years and sex were almost always included in the sample metadata. The dataset comprised deeply sampled blood TCRbeta repertoires from subjects exposed to, actively infected with, or recovered from COVID-19. A freely available public database, intended as a resource for researchers studying the immune response to SARS-CoV-2, is where the repertoires were released.

The research as a whole found: How much clinical and demographic metadata was included differed by source and by participant, and the metadata was provided uncurated.

In this chain, TRBV5-6 is recombined with TRBJ1-2, with the D gene uncertain. The specimen was PBMCs or T cells enriched from blood (not recorded which). The receptor comes from a woman under 40 who had recovered from COVID-19. The nucleotide sequence is given as TGTGCCAGCAGCTTGGGAGAACTGTATACTAACTATGGCTACACCTTC. This codes for CASSLGELYTNYGYTF. With all but the CDR3 taken from the reference TRBV5-6 and TRBJ1-2 genes, the full variable domain is: DAGVTQSPTHLIKTRGQQVTLRCSPKSGHDTVSWYQQALGQGPQFIFQYYEEEERQRGNFPDRFSGHQFPNYSSELNVNALLLGDSALYLCASSLGELYTNYGYTFGSGTRLTVV.